Shown below are 10 T cell receptor beta chains from a single sample sequenced in a study of regulatory T cells in long-lasting Graves disease. Library construction for TCR beta used iRepertoire HTBI primers and Arm-PCR of CDR3 regions. TCRdb ran MiXCR on the multiplex PCR reads and lists one entry per CDR3 protein. The table has about 300,000 distinct CDR3 sequences, 15% to 20% seen once; the top ten hold more than 30%. The time point is: newly diagnosed GD, antithyroid drugs for less than 3 months. PBMC RNA was the source of the TCR library. The sequences come from peripheral blood mononuclear cells (PBMCs), collected at new diagnosis, from a patient treated with antithyroid drugs. These receptor sequences come from a female donor with Graves disease.

Ten or more counts support this clonotype. The chain links TRBV5-1 to TRBJ1-1, with a weak D call TRBD1 (6 bases). V lost 4 bases, J lost 7 bases, and 11 bases lay in between. The CDR3 is made up of 12 amino acids. Germline CDR1 and CDR2: SGHRS and YFSETQ. CDR3 nucleotide sequence: TGCGCCAGCAGCCAGGGACAAAGTGAAGCTTTCTTT. Translation: CASSQGQSEAFF.

The chain combines TRBV24-1 with TRBJ2-7, with TRBD1 matching over 7 bases. The CDR3 covers 19 residues. Germline CDR1 is KGHDR and CDR2 is SFDVKD. V shed 1 base and J 2 bases; nucleotides not matched to a gene: 16. The CDR3 region is CATSDFPLWTGLDAYEQYF. The CDR3 nucleotides read TGTGCCACCAGTGATTTCCCCCTCTGGACAGGTTTAGATGCCTACGAGCAGTACTTC.

This clonotype was observed once. The chain links TRBV2 to TRBJ1-1, with TRBD1 as a possible D gene (5 bases). The germline V gene has CDR1 SNHLY and CDR2 FYNNEI. The ends were cut back, 8 bases at V and 1 base at J, with 17 bases in the middle. This CDR3 spans 15 amino acids. The CDR3 region has the DNA TGTGCCAGCCGAGGTCCCGGGGGTAAGAACACTGAAGCTTTCTTT. Translated: CASRGPGGKNTEAFF.

The table lists this clonotype with many counts. The chain uses TRBV29-1 and TRBJ2-1, with 10 nucleotides matching TRBD1. The CDR3 sequence is 12 residues long. Trimming took 6 bases from V and 9 from J; bases not matched to a gene: 5. In germline, CDR1 is SQVTM, CDR2 ANQGSEA. CDR3 amino acids: CSVGQGIFEQFF. DNA of the CDR3: TGCAGCGTGGGACAGGGGATTTTTGAGCAGTTCTTC.

This clonotype was seen ten or more times. The J gene is TRBJ2-7, the V gene TRBV5-4, with TRBD2 matching over 9 bases. CDR1 and CDR2 from the germline V gene are SGHNT and YYREEE (reference sequence). V lost 0 bases and J lost 2; bases outside the gene matches: 6. This CDR3 contains 16 residues. The CDR3 sequence is CASSLGAGLATYEQYF. The CDR3 DNA reads as TGTGCCAGCAGCTTGGGGGCGGGACTAGCTACCTACGAGCAGTACTTC.

The V and J genes are TRBV4-2 and TRBJ1-2, with 7 positions matching TRBD1. The CDR3 runs 16 residues. With V trimmed by 0 bases and J by 2 bases, 6 bases remained unmatched. Germline loops: CDR1 LGHNA, CDR2 YNFKEQ. The DNA for the CDR3 is TGTGCCAGCAGCCAAGATCTAGGAGGGGGCAACTATGGCTACACCTTC. Its protein product is CASSQDLGGGNYGYTF.

As regards this clonotype: A read error may be the cause here, since a much bigger clone is one base away. The V call is TRBV20-1, the J call TRBJ2-1; D is possibly TRBD2 (6 bases). The CDR3 runs to 13 residues. Trimming took off 4 bases at V and 5 bases at J, with 12 bases between the two ends. Germline CDR1 DFQATT, CDR2 SNEGSKA (reference sequence). DNA for the CDR3: TGCAGTGCTACAGGGACTTACAACAATGAGCAGTTCTTC. It is translated as CSATGTYNNEQFF.

This clonotype was seen many times. The chain joins TRBV7-2 to TRBJ2-1; TRBD2 matches at 10 bases. V gave up 6 bases and J gave up 5 bases; unmatched junction bases: 10. The CDR3 loop spans 16 amino acids. The germline gives CDR1 SGHTA, CDR2 FQGNSA. This CDR3 is CASRKGLAGVHNEQFF. The CDR3 bases are TGTGCCAGCAGAAAGGGGCTAGCGGGAGTCCACAATGAGCAGTTCTTC.

The chain is built from TRBV7-2 and TRBJ2-1, with 9 bases identical to TRBD2. CDR3 length: 15 residues. With 5 bases clipped from V and 0 bases from J, the junction kept 2 bases outside the gene matches. Germline CDR1 SGHTA, CDR2 FQGNSA. The CDR3 DNA reads as TGTGCCAGCAGCGCGGGGGGGAGCTCCTACAATGAGCAGTTCTTC. This gives the protein CASSAGGSSYNEQFF.

This clonotype came up many times. This chain links TRBV12-3 or TRBV12-4 with TRBJ2-1, with unresolved D. The CDR3 extends over 15 amino acids. Trimming shortened V by 2 bases and J by 2 bases, and 10 bases separated the two germline ends. CDR3: CASSLSPGAYNEQFF. The CDR3, as DNA: TGTGCCAGCAGTTTAAGTCCTGGGGCCTACAATGAGCAGTTCTTC.